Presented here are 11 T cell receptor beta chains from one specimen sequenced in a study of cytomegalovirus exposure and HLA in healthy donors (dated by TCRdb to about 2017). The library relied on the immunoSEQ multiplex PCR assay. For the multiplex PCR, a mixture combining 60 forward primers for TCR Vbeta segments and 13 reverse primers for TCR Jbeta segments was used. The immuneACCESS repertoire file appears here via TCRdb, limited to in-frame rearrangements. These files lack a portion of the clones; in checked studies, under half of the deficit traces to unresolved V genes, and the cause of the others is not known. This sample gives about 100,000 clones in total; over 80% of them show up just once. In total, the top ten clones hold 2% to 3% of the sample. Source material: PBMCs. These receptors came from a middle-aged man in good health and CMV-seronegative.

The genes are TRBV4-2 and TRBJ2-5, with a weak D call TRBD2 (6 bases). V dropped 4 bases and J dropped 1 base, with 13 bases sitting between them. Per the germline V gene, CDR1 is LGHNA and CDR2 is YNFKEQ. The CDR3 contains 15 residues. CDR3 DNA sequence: TGTGCCAGCAGCCCGCCGGGTAGCGGCCAAGAGACCCAGTACTTC. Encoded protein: CASSPPGSGQETQYF.

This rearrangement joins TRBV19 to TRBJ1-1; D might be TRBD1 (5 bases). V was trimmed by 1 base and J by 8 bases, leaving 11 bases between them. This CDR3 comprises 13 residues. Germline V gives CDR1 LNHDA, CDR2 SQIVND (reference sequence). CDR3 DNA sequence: TGTGCCAGTAGTATAGGGGGCTTGGGGGAAGCTTTCTTT. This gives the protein CASSIGGLGEAFF. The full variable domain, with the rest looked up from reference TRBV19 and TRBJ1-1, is DGGITQSPKYLFRKEGQNVTLSCEQNLNHDAMYWYRQDPGQGLRLIYYSQIVNDFQKGDIAEGYSVSREKKESFPLTVTSAQKNPTAFYLCASSIGGLGEAFFGQGTRLTVV.

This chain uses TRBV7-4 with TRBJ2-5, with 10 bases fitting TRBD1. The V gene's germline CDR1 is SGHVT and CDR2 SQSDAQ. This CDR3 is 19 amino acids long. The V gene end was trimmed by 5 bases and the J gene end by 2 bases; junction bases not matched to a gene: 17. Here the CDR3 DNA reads TGTGCCAGCAGCCCGGGGGGGACAGGGGTTCGGTTGCGGCAAGAGACCCAGTACTTC. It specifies CASSPGGTGVRLRQETQYF.

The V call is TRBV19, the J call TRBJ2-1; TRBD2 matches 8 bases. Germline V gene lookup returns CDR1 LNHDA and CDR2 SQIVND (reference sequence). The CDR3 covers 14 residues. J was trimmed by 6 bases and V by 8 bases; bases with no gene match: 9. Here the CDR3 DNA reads TGTGCCAGTGCTTCCCAGACTAGCGTCAATGAGCAGTTCTTC. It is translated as CASASQTSVNEQFF. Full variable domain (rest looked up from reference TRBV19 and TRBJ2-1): DGGITQSPKYLFRKEGQNVTLSCEQNLNHDAMYWYRQDPGQGLRLIYYSQIVNDFQKGDIAEGYSVSREKKESFPLTVTSAQKNPTAFYLCASASQTSVNEQFFGPGTRLTVL.

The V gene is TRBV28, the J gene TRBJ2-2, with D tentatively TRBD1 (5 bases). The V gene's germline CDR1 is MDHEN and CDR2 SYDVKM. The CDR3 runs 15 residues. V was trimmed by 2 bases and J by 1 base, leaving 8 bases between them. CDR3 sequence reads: CASSLSDRNTGELFF. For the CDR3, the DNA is TGTGCCAGCAGTTTAAGCGACAGGAACACCGGGGAGCTGTTTTTT.

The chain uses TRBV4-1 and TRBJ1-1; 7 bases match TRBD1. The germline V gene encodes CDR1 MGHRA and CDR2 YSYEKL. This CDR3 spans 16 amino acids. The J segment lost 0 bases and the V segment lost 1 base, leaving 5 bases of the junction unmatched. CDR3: CASSQGKGTVNTEAFF. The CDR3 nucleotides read TGCGCCAGCAGCCAAGGAAAAGGGACAGTGAACACTGAAGCTTTCTTT.

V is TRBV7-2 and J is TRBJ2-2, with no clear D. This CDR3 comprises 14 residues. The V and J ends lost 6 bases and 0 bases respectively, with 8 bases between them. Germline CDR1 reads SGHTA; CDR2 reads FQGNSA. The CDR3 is CASRSGPNTGELFF. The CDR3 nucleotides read TGTGCCAGCAGGTCGGGTCCGAACACCGGGGAGCTGTTTTTT.

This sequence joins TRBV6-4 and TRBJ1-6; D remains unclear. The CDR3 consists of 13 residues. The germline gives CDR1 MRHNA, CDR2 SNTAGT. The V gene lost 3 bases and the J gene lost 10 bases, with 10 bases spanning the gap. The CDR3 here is CASSEEFGSPLHF. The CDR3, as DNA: TGTGCCAGCAGTGAGGAGTTTGGATCACCCCTCCACTTT.

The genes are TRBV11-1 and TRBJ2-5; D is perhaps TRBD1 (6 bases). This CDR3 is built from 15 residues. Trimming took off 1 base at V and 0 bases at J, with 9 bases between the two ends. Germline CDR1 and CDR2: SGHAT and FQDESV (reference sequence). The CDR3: CASSLDRDNQETQYF. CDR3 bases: TGTGCCAGCAGCTTAGATCGGGACAACCAAGAGACCCAGTACTTC.

As DNA, the CDR3 is TGCAGCGCTGGGCGGGGGACTAACTATGGCTACACCTTC. Its protein is CSAGRGTNYGYTF. The genes are TRBV29-1 and TRBJ1-2, with a tentative D call TRBD1 (5 bases). The ends were cut back, 7 bases at V and 0 bases at J, with 12 bases in the middle. Germline V gene data show CDR1 as SQVTM and CDR2 as ANQGSEA. The CDR3 is made up of 13 amino acids.

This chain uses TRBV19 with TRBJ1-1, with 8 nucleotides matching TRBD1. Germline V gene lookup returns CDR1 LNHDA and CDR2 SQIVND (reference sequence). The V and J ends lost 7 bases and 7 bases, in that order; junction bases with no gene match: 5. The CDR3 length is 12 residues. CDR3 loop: CASTRQGNEAFF. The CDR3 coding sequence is TGTGCCAGTACCCGACAGGGGAATGAAGCTTTCTTT.